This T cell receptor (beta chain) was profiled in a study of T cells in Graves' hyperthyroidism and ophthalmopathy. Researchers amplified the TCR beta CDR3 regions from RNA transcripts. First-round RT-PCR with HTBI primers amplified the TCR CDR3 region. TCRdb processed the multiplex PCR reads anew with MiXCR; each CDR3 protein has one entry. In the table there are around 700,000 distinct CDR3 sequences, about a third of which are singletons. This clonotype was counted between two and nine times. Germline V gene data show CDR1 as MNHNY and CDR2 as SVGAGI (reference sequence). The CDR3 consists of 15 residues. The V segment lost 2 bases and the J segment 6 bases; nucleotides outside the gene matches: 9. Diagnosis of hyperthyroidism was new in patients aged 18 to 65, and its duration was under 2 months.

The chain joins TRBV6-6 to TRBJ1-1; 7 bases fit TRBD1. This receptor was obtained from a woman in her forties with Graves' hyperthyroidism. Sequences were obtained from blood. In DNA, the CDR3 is TGTGCCAGCAGTTACCCTTTAGACAGGGACTCTGAAGCTTTCTTT. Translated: CASSYPLDRDSEAFF.